These 6 T cell receptor beta chains were sequenced from one sample in a study of cytomegalovirus exposure and HLA in healthy donors. PCR involved 60 Vbeta and 13 Jbeta primers. Clones were read by immunoSEQ multiplex PCR, and TCRdb kept only the in-frame ones, dropping some. Of around 130,000 clones in the sample, over 70% are singletons; the top ten hold around 2%. The sample was PBMCs. Receptors were obtained from a woman in her 40s in good health and CMV-seronegative.

The V gene is TRBV7-9, the J gene TRBJ1-1; 10 nucleotides match TRBD1. Losses at the gene ends were 4 bases for V and 4 bases for J; bases not matched to a gene: 9. Germline V lookup: CDR1 SEHNR, CDR2 FQNEAQ (reference sequence). The length of the CDR3 is 16 residues. CDR3 amino acids: CASSSPSGTGVTEAFF. The CDR3, as DNA: TGTGCCAGCAGCTCCCCATCCGGGACAGGGGTCACTGAAGCTTTCTTT.

The gene calls are TRBV6-5 and TRBJ1-2; D might be TRBD1 (5 bases). CDR3 size: 14 residues. V was shortened by 8 bases and J by 4 bases, with 17 bases between the two germline ends. Germline assignment: CDR1 MNHEY and CDR2 SVGAGI. CDR3 amino acids: CASCRQGRIYGYTF. In DNA, the CDR3 is TGTGCCAGCTGCCGGCAGGGAAGAATCTATGGCTACACCTTC.

The gene calls are TRBV10-2 and TRBJ2-4, with D perhaps TRBD1 (6 bases). Germline V gene lookup returns CDR1 WSHSY and CDR2 SAAADI. The V and J ends lost 6 bases and 0 bases respectively, with 12 bases between them. The CDR3 covers 15 residues. CDR3 amino acids: CASSETGRAKNIQYF. The CDR3 DNA is TGCGCCAGCAGCGAAACAGGGAGAGCCAAAAACATTCAGTACTTC.

The rearrangement joins TRBV19 to TRBJ2-3; 9 nucleotides align to TRBD1. The V segment lost 4 bases and the J segment 1 base; nucleotides outside the gene matches: 6. The CDR3 totals 16 residues. The germline V gene has CDR1 LNHDA and CDR2 SQIVND (reference sequence). This CDR3 is CASSNLQGAGTDTQYF. DNA for the CDR3: TGTGCCAGTAGTAACCTACAGGGGGCCGGCACAGATACGCAGTATTTT.

The chain has TRBV27 and TRBJ2-7; D is uncertain. The V end lost 8 bases, the J end lost 4 bases, and 9 bases lay between the germline ends. The CDR3 extends over 11 amino acids. CDR1 and CDR2 (germline): MNHEY, SMNVEV (reference sequence). CDR3 region: CASGPIYEQYF. CDR3 bases: TGTGCCAGCGGGCCCATTTACGAGCAGTACTTC.

This rearrangement joins TRBV7-9 to TRBJ2-5; 11 bases align to TRBD1. V was clipped by 5 bases and J by 2 bases; unmatched bases: 13. CDR1 is SEHNR, CDR2 FQNEAQ, per germline (reference sequence). This CDR3 has 18 amino acids. Here the CDR3 DNA reads TGTGCCAGCAGCACCGGACAGGGGGCGAGATGGGGGCAAGAGACCCAGTACTTC. Its translation is CASSTGQGARWGQETQYF.